The rows below give T cell receptor beta chains drawn from one sample of a study of blood T cell repertoires in COVID-19. Data came from immunoSEQ multiplex PCR; TCRdb stores just in-frame clones and leaves some out. This repertoire shows 280,000 or so clones, approximately 85% found once; its top ten account for roughly 2%. The sequenced sample was PBMCs or T cells enriched from blood (not recorded which). Receptor source: a man between 25 and 39 years old who had recovered from COVID-19. CDR3s leave out the opening cysteine and the closing phenylalanine or tryptophan.

TRBV11-2 ASSSRGKNTEAF
TRBV5-1 ASSGGGSVSTDTQY
TRBV5-1 ASRYDSTYEQY
TRBV5-1 ASSLPGDEQY
TRBV6-5 ASSYTSGQGYEQY
TRBV5-4 ASSLAGTGPNYGYT
TRBV5-1 ASSLAGTGNTIY
TRBV10-3 AISESKELAGFSLIYEQY
TRBV5-1 ASSLTYRGQGTEAF
TRBV7-9 ASSPAGLNYGYT
TRBV18 ASSRTGTSMNTEAF
TRBV19 ASTRTVNQPQH
TRBV10-3 AISEDSYSNQPQH
TRBV6-5 ASTHFSQQAAGYT
TRBV5-5 ASSSGYNYGYT
TRBV3-1/TRBV3-2 ASSNRGVAF
TRBV4-3 ASSRRLAGDPTDTQY
TRBV18 ASSPSGSTDTQY
TRBV4-1 ASSQDPLARRTEAF
TRBV25-1 ASSEWERQGEDEQY
TRBV12-3/TRBV12-4 ASGYLAGNTIY
TRBV27 ASTSPRGPDREGIDYGYT
TRBV3-1/TRBV3-2 ASSPRTRIFRRDEQF
TRBV2 ASTREGVAYGYT
TRBV7-9 ASSSPRGPHYGYT
TRBV4-3 ASSQDPTFSGGNTIY
TRBV7-2 ASSSRVYETQY
TRBV4-2 ASSQEKDRTSMGYT
TRBV7-6 ASSLLPQANQPQH
TRBV18 ASSPTGFHEQF
TRBV7-7 ASSGTDANTGELF
TRBV18 ASSSDRSGETQY
TRBV30 AWRARHEQY
TRBV7-9 ASSLSRGTGELF
TRBV19 ASSIRQGNTEAF
TRBV2 ASSVPGFGETQY
TRBV2 ASRAQGNQPQH
TRBV24-1 ATSDLRGGHYEQY
TRBV6-2/TRBV6-3 ASSSSVGYGYT
TRBV25-1 ASSQGRRAF
TRBV15 ATSSFGQSSNYGYT
TRBV18 ASSPTVGDKPQH
TRBV5-6 ASSFTFGGTEAF
TRBV7-8 ASRPGRGYTNEKLF
TRBV6-5 ASRAPWDRGYEQY
TRBV9 ASSVAARGGGDTQY
TRBV7-9 ASSSVGPPGDNEKLF
TRBV9 ASSVQQQSKTQY
TRBV30 AWIHQGAHEQF
TRBV7-2 ASSTGQLLSNQPQH
TRBV19 ASIGDRQTEAF
TRBV10-3 AISDGSNQPQH
TRBV9 ASSADSWSSSYGYT
TRBV5-4 ASSLEGRNQPQH
TRBV9 ASSVVGVASDIQY
TRBV6-5 ASSRENNSPLH
TRBV30 AWRRAGLGDTEAF